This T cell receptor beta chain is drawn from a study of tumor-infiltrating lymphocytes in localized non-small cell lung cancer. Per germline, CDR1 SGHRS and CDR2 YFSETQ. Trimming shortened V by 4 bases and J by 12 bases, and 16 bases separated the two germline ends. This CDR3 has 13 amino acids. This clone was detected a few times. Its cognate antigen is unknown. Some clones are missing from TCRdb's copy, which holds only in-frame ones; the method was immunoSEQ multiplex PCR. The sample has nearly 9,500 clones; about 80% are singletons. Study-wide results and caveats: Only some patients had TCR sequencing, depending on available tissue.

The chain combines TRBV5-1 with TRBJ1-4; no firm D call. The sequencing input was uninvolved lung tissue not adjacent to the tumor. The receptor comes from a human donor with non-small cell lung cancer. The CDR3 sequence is CASSDAVREELFF. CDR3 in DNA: TGCGCCAGCAGCGACGCCGTACGCGAGGAACTGTTTTTT.